Each of the 11 T cell receptor beta chains below was sequenced from the same sample in a study of OX40 agonist ivuxolimab in advanced cancers. Generated by immunoSEQ multiplex PCR, the TCRdb table keeps only in-frame clones and is missing some. The data hold approximately 70,000 clones, with roughly 85% observed a single time. The specimen comprised CD4+ or CD8+ T cells sorted from blood, sampled in a trial of the OX40 agonist ivuxolimab. The receptors were sampled from an adult with an advanced solid tumor such as melanoma, head and neck, liver or kidney cancer.

This clone was recorded only once. The chain couples TRBV14 to TRBJ1-2; D unclear. This CDR3 is built from 15 residues. Germline V gives CDR1 SGHDN, CDR2 FVKESK. V lost 5 bases to trimming and J lost 8 bases, with 21 bases between them. The CDR3: CASSEGPPEEGGYTF. Here the CDR3 DNA reads TGTGCCAGCAGCGAAGGACCGCCAGAGGAAGGCGGCTACACCTTC. The whole variable domain, filled in from reference TRBV14 and TRBJ1-2, reads EAGVTQFPSHSVIEKGQTVTLRCDPISGHDNLYWYRRVMGKEIKFLLHFVKESKQDESGMPNNRFLAERTGGTYSTLKVQPAELEDSGVYFCASSEGPPEEGGYTFGSGTRLTVV.

A single count supports this clone. The rearrangement links TRBV6-1 to TRBJ1-6; 7 bases fit TRBD1. CDR1 and CDR2 from the germline V gene are MNHNS and SASEGT. Germline trimming cut 6 bases from V and 8 bases from J; bases unmatched to any gene: 4. This CDR3 has 13 residues. CDR3: CASSRDRDSPLHF. CDR3 DNA sequence: TGTGCCAGCAGCCGGGACAGAGATTCACCCCTCCACTTT.

V usage is TRBV10-3 and J usage is TRBJ2-6, with D perhaps given as TRBD1 or TRBD2 (7 bases each). V dropped 10 bases and J dropped 0 bases, with 16 bases sitting between them. This CDR3 comprises 16 residues. Germline lookup yields CDR1 ENHRY and CDR2 SYGVKD. The DNA for the CDR3 is TGTGCCACTGGGGGGGACAGCCCCTCTGGGGCCAACGTCCTGACTTTC. Translated, it gives CATGGDSPSGANVLTF.

The chain is built from TRBV4-1 and TRBJ1-1; unclear D gene. V shed 0 bases and J shed 0 bases, with 8 bases lying between them. Germline assignment: CDR1 MGHRA and CDR2 YSYEKL. This CDR3 has 15 residues. The CDR3 here is CASSQDTTMNTEAFF. In DNA form, the CDR3 reads TGCGCCAGCAGCCAAGATACGACAATGAACACTGAAGCTTTCTTT.

The CDR3 DNA follows: TGTGCCGGGGGACAGCAAGAGACCCAGTACTTC. Its translation: CAGGQQETQYF. V and J are TRBV6-1 and TRBJ2-5; TRBD1 agrees at 7 bases. CDR3 size: 11 residues. V trimming: 11 bases; J trimming: 2 bases; junction bases outside the gene matches: 2. Germline V CDR1 and CDR2: MNHNS, SASEGT.

The chain combines TRBV5-1 with TRBJ2-4; D tentatively reads TRBD1 or TRBD2 (5 bases each). This CDR3 has 14 amino acids. Germline values: CDR1 SGHRS, CDR2 YFSETQ. V lost 2 bases and J lost 8, with 14 bases in between. The CDR3 protein is CASSFSAGRDIQYF. In DNA, the CDR3 is TGCGCCAGCAGCTTTTCGGCAGGGAGAGACATTCAGTACTTC.

This clone has just a few counts. The V and J genes are TRBV27 and TRBJ1-1, with 7 bases lining up with TRBD1. This CDR3 comprises 14 residues. Germline CDR1 is MNHEY and CDR2 is SMNVEV (reference sequence). After removal of 5 bases from V and 5 bases from J, the junction contained 8 bases not matched to a gene. The CDR3: CASSIRQGGTEAFF. CDR3 sequence (DNA): TGTGCCAGCAGTATTCGACAGGGAGGAACTGAAGCTTTCTTT.

This chain joins TRBV14 and TRBJ2-7; 9 positions match TRBD1. Germline V lookup: CDR1 SGHDN, CDR2 FVKESK. The V gene end was trimmed by 2 bases and the J gene end by 3 bases; junction bases not matched to a gene: 11. The CDR3 loop spans 17 amino acids. This CDR3 reads CASSQLKAGTGHYEQYF. The CDR3 DNA reads TGTGCCAGCAGCCAACTTAAAGCGGGGACAGGGCACTACGAGCAGTACTTC.

This rearrangement joins TRBV28 to TRBJ2-7; 7 bases match TRBD1. This CDR3 is 14 amino acids long. Per germline, CDR1 MDHEN and CDR2 SYDVKM. Losses at the gene ends were 4 bases for V and 2 bases for J; bases not matched to a gene: 5. The CDR3 loop reads CASSSRTGTYEQYF. In DNA, the CDR3 is TGTGCCAGCAGTTCCCGGACAGGAACCTACGAGCAGTACTTC.

This clone was seen a handful of times. This chain connects TRBV7-2 to TRBJ1-5, with 9 nucleotides matching TRBD1. Germline V gives CDR1 SGHTA, CDR2 FQGNSA. There are 14 residues in the CDR3. The V and J ends lost 5 bases and 9 bases, in that order; junction bases with no gene match: 8. CDR3: CASSTQQGAGPQHF. CDR3 DNA: TGTGCCAGCAGCACCCAACAGGGGGCTGGGCCCCAGCATTTT.

This chain uses TRBV7-3 with TRBJ2-3, with D maybe TRBD1 (6 bases). Germline-derived CDR1 and CDR2 are SGHTA and FQGTGA. This CDR3 is 14 amino acids long. V lost 1 base and J 6 bases, leaving 11 bases between the germline ends. CDR3 coding DNA: TGTGCCAGCAGCTTAAGGGACAAAGGGGATACGCAGTATTTT. Residues: CASSLRDKGDTQYF.